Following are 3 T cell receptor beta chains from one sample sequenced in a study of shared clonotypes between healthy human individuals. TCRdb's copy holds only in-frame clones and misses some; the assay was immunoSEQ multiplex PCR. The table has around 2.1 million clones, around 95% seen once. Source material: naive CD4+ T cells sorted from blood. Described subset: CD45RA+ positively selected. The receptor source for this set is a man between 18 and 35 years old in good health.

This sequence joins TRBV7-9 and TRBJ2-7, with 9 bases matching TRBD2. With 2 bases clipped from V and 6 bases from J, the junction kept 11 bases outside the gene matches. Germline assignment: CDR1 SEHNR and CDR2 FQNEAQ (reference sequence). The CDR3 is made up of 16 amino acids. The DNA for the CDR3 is TGTGCCAGCAGCTTAAGGGGAGCGGGAGGCAGAGGCGAGCAGTACTTC. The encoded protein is CASSLRGAGGRGEQYF.

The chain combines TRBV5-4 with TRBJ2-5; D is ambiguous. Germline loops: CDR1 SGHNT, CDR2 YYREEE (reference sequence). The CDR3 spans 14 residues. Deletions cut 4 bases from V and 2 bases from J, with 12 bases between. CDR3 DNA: TGTGCCAGCAGCCCTATTGACCAACAAGAGACCCAGTACTTC. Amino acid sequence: CASSPIDQQETQYF.

The CDR3 is CASSLVAGESGFYEQYF. CDR3 nucleotides: TGTGCCAGCAGCTTAGTAGCGGGAGAATCGGGATTCTACGAGCAGTACTTC. The genes are TRBV7-8 and TRBJ2-7; TRBD2 matches 9 bases. V lost 1 base to trimming and J lost 3 bases; unmatched junction nucleotides: 10. Germline lookup yields CDR1 SGHVS and CDR2 FQNEAQ. The CDR3 length is 17 residues.